The rows below give T cell receptor beta chains drawn from one sample of a study of T cell responses to AZD1222 COVID-19 vaccine. The method was immunoSEQ multiplex PCR; TCRdb's version includes in-frame clones alone and lacks a portion of them. The data show approximately 120,000 clones, about nine tenths seen once. Sequenced material: peripheral blood, taken on day 0 of AZD1222 vaccination. These receptors were obtained from an adult in good health. The CDR3 runs from the conserved cysteine through the conserved F or W. The order of the fields is V gene, clone size, D gene, J gene, CDR3 DNA, CDR3 protein. D genes are given only for firm matches. Expanded clones are given a class, and other clones once, few, many or no size at all.

V gene: TRBV5-1; clone size: -; D gene: TRBD2; J gene: TRBJ2-2; CDR3 DNA: TGCGCCAGCGCGAATAGCGGGGATACCGGGGAGCTGTTTTTT; CDR3 protein: CASANSGDTGELFF
V gene: TRBV7-2; clone size: -; D gene: TRBD1; J gene: TRBJ1-5; CDR3 DNA: TGTGCCAGCAGCTTAGCCTGGGACAGGGGGCAAAATCAGCCCCAGCATTTT; CDR3 protein: CASSLAWDRGQNQPQHF
V gene: TRBV28; clone size: -; D gene: TRBD1; J gene: TRBJ1-2; CDR3 DNA: TGTGCCAGCAGTTTACCCGGGACAGTGAATATTGGCTACACCTTC; CDR3 protein: CASSLPGTVNIGYTF
V gene: TRBV23-1; clone size: -; D gene: -; J gene: TRBJ2-1; CDR3 DNA: TGCGCCAGCAGTCAGAAGGCTAGCCCTCCAGCGTTCTCCTACAATGAGCAGTTCTTC; CDR3 protein: CASSQKASPPAFSYNEQFF
V gene: TRBV5-1; clone size: -; D gene: TRBD1; J gene: TRBJ1-6; CDR3 DNA: TGCGCCAGCAGCTTGGCCAACAGGGGTCACGCTAATTCACCCCTCCACTTT; CDR3 protein: CASSLANRGHANSPLHF
V gene: TRBV29-1; clone size: -; D gene: -; J gene: TRBJ1-2; CDR3 DNA: TGCAGCGTTGAAGAGGGGAGCCGGGGCTACACCTTC; CDR3 protein: CSVEEGSRGYTF
V gene: TRBV6-5; clone size: -; D gene: -; J gene: TRBJ2-3; CDR3 DNA: TGTGCCAGCCACAGGGTGTCGACAGATACGCAGTATTTT; CDR3 protein: CASHRVSTDTQYF
V gene: TRBV28; clone size: -; D gene: -; J gene: TRBJ1-5; CDR3 DNA: TGTGCCAGCAGTTTATTTAAGAATAGCAATCAGCCCCAGCATTTT; CDR3 protein: CASSLFKNSNQPQHF
V gene: TRBV18; clone size: -; D gene: -; J gene: TRBJ2-7; CDR3 DNA: TGTGCCAGCTCACCACGGGGGGCCCCCTACGAGCAGTACTTC; CDR3 protein: CASSPRGAPYEQYF
V gene: TRBV7-2; clone size: -; D gene: -; J gene: TRBJ2-7; CDR3 DNA: TGTGCCAGCAGCTTAGTAGGCGGGGACACCTACGAGCAGTACTTC; CDR3 protein: CASSLVGGDTYEQYF
V gene: TRBV6-2/TRBV6-3; clone size: -; D gene: -; J gene: TRBJ2-7; CDR3 DNA: TGTGCCAGCAGTTACGCAGGGAGGAGAGAGCAGTACTTC; CDR3 protein: CASSYAGRREQYF
V gene: TRBV7-8; clone size: -; D gene: TRBD2; J gene: TRBJ2-1; CDR3 DNA: TGTGCCAGCAGCTTAGCGGGACTAGCCAATGAGCAGTTCTTC; CDR3 protein: CASSLAGLANEQFF
V gene: TRBV19; clone size: -; D gene: -; J gene: TRBJ1-4; CDR3 DNA: TGTGCCAGCCAACCGACGGGGGAGGGGTTTGAAAAACTGTTTTTT; CDR3 protein: CASQPTGEGFEKLFF
V gene: TRBV5-1; clone size: -; D gene: -; J gene: TRBJ2-1; CDR3 DNA: TGCGCCAGCAGCTTTCGCGGGAACGGCGATGAGCAGTTCTTC; CDR3 protein: CASSFRGNGDEQFF
V gene: TRBV7-2; clone size: -; D gene: TRBD2; J gene: TRBJ2-2; CDR3 DNA: TGTGCCAGCAGCCTCTCCGGGACTAGCGTCAACACCGGGGAGCTGTTTTTT; CDR3 protein: CASSLSGTSVNTGELFF
V gene: TRBV27; clone size: -; D gene: TRBD2; J gene: TRBJ2-3; CDR3 DNA: TGTGCCAGCAAAGCGGGAGGGCCATCAGATACGCAGTATTTT; CDR3 protein: CASKAGGPSDTQYF
V gene: TRBV4-3; clone size: -; D gene: -; J gene: TRBJ1-1; CDR3 DNA: TGCGCCAGCAGCCAAGATCCCAGCACTGAAGCTTTCTTT; CDR3 protein: CASSQDPSTEAFF
V gene: TRBV6-5; clone size: -; D gene: -; J gene: TRBJ1-1; CDR3 DNA: TGTGCCAGCAGTTACAATGGAGGGAACACTGAAGCTTTCTTT; CDR3 protein: CASSYNGGNTEAFF
V gene: TRBV28; clone size: medium-sized; D gene: -; J gene: TRBJ1-1; CDR3 DNA: TGTGCCAGCAGTCCTATGGCCTGGACGGACCCTGGGTCTTTCTTT; CDR3 protein: CASSPMAWTDPGSFF
V gene: TRBV5-1; clone size: -; D gene: -; J gene: TRBJ2-3; CDR3 DNA: TGCGCCAGCAGCTTGATAGGTAATGCAGATACGCAGTATTTT; CDR3 protein: CASSLIGNADTQYF
V gene: TRBV27; clone size: few; D gene: -; J gene: TRBJ1-5; CDR3 DNA: TGTGCCAGCAGTTTAAGACTCGGGGGCAATCAGCCCCAGCATTTT; CDR3 protein: CASSLRLGGNQPQHF
V gene: TRBV19; clone size: -; D gene: -; J gene: TRBJ1-2; CDR3 DNA: TGTGCCAGTAGTATAAGGGGACCGTGGAGTAACGTCAACTATGGCTACACCTTC; CDR3 protein: CASSIRGPWSNVNYGYTF
V gene: TRBV18; clone size: -; D gene: -; J gene: TRBJ1-1; CDR3 DNA: TGTGCCAGCTCACCACCGTCTCAGGGCGGTACTGAAGCTTTCTTT; CDR3 protein: CASSPPSQGGTEAFF
V gene: TRBV3-1/TRBV3-2; clone size: -; D gene: TRBD1; J gene: TRBJ2-7; CDR3 DNA: TGTGCCAGCAGCCTATTGACAGGGGGCGAATACGAGCAGTACTTC; CDR3 protein: CASSLLTGGEYEQYF
V gene: TRBV12-3/TRBV12-4; clone size: -; D gene: -; J gene: TRBJ2-7; CDR3 DNA: TGTGCCAGCGGAGATCTCTACCAAGAGCAGTACTTC; CDR3 protein: CASGDLYQEQYF
V gene: TRBV2; clone size: -; D gene: TRBD1; J gene: TRBJ2-2; CDR3 DNA: TGTGCCAGCAGCGTCCCGACAGGGCTCACCGGGGAGCTGTTTTTT; CDR3 protein: CASSVPTGLTGELFF
V gene: TRBV3-1/TRBV3-2; clone size: -; D gene: -; J gene: TRBJ1-2; CDR3 DNA: TGTGCCAGCAGCCATCCAGTCACCTATGGCTACACCTTC; CDR3 protein: CASSHPVTYGYTF
V gene: TRBV4-1; clone size: -; D gene: TRBD2; J gene: TRBJ2-7; CDR3 DNA: TGCGCCAGCAGCCAAGGGCGGGGGACCGTAGACGAGCAGTACTTC; CDR3 protein: CASSQGRGTVDEQYF
V gene: TRBV12-3/TRBV12-4; clone size: -; D gene: -; J gene: TRBJ2-7; CDR3 DNA: TGTGCCAGCAGTTTAAGACCTTACGAGCAGTACTTC; CDR3 protein: CASSLRPYEQYF
V gene: TRBV7-6; clone size: once; D gene: -; J gene: TRBJ1-4; CDR3 DNA: TGTGCCAGCAGCGCGGTATCGACAGGCCCTAATGAAAAACTGTTTTTT; CDR3 protein: CASSAVSTGPNEKLFF
V gene: TRBV18; clone size: -; D gene: -; J gene: TRBJ1-5; CDR3 DNA: TGTGCCAGCTCTCCAACCGGACCCGATCAGCCCCAGCATTTT; CDR3 protein: CASSPTGPDQPQHF
V gene: TRBV5-6; clone size: once; D gene: TRBD2; J gene: TRBJ2-1; CDR3 DNA: TGTGCCAGCAGCTTCGGACTAGCGGATTACAATGAGCAGTTCTTC; CDR3 protein: CASSFGLADYNEQFF
V gene: TRBV4-1; clone size: once; D gene: -; J gene: TRBJ1-1; CDR3 DNA: TGCGCCAGCAGCCAAGATCCAAAGAACACTGAAGCTTTCTTT; CDR3 protein: CASSQDPKNTEAFF
V gene: TRBV10-3; clone size: -; D gene: -; J gene: TRBJ1-2; CDR3 DNA: TGTGCCATCAAATCTTCCGGGACACAGGACTATGGCTACACCTTC; CDR3 protein: CAIKSSGTQDYGYTF
V gene: TRBV6-6; clone size: -; D gene: -; J gene: TRBJ2-1; CDR3 DNA: TGTGCCAGCCTCCTGTCAGGTGATAACAATGAGCAGTTCTTC; CDR3 protein: CASLLSGDNNEQFF
V gene: TRBV7-2; clone size: -; D gene: -; J gene: TRBJ2-1; CDR3 DNA: TGTGCCAGCAGCCCTTGGAGGGATGAGCAGTTCTTC; CDR3 protein: CASSPWRDEQFF
V gene: TRBV6-6; clone size: -; D gene: TRBD1; J gene: TRBJ1-2; CDR3 DNA: TGTGCCAGCAGTTTCCCGAAGACAGGGGGCGGTTGGGGCTACACCTTC; CDR3 protein: CASSFPKTGGGWGYTF
V gene: TRBV3-1/TRBV3-2; clone size: -; D gene: -; J gene: TRBJ1-1; CDR3 DNA: TGTGCCAGCAGCCAAGAATCCCTCGCTGAAGCTTTCTTT; CDR3 protein: CASSQESLAEAFF
V gene: TRBV28; clone size: -; D gene: -; J gene: TRBJ1-2; CDR3 DNA: TGTGCCAGCAGTTTCTACCAGGGATCTGGCGGCTACACCTTC; CDR3 protein: CASSFYQGSGGYTF
V gene: TRBV18; clone size: -; D gene: TRBD2; J gene: TRBJ2-1; CDR3 DNA: TGTGCCAGCTCACCGAACCGGCTAGCGGAGACTTACAATGAGCAGTTCTTC; CDR3 protein: CASSPNRLAETYNEQFF
V gene: TRBV30; clone size: -; D gene: TRBD2; J gene: TRBJ2-2; CDR3 DNA: TGTGCCTGGAGTATAATAGCGGGACCCGGGGAGCTGTTTTTT; CDR3 protein: CAWSIIAGPGELFF
V gene: TRBV5-1; clone size: many; D gene: -; J gene: TRBJ2-5; CDR3 DNA: TGCGCCAGCAGCTTGGCCTATGACTCTCCGCAAGAGACCCAGTACTTC; CDR3 protein: CASSLAYDSPQETQYF
V gene: TRBV5-5; clone size: -; D gene: -; J gene: TRBJ2-1; CDR3 DNA: TGTGCCAGCAGCTTGGGACTTTTGAGCTCCTACAATGAGCAGTTCTTC; CDR3 protein: CASSLGLLSSYNEQFF
V gene: TRBV5-4; clone size: -; D gene: TRBD2; J gene: TRBJ2-7; CDR3 DNA: TGTGCCAGCAGCTTGGATTGGGCGGGGGAGTACGAGCAGTACTTC; CDR3 protein: CASSLDWAGEYEQYF
V gene: TRBV5-6; clone size: -; D gene: TRBD2; J gene: TRBJ2-3; CDR3 DNA: TGTGCCAGCAGCTTAGCGGGACTACCAGATACGCAGTATTTT; CDR3 protein: CASSLAGLPDTQYF